The clone carrying this TCR beta chain was observed once. Its matching antigen is unknown. The PCR made use of 60 Vbeta and 13 Jbeta primers. The protocol was immunoSEQ multiplex PCR, while the TCRdb copy is restricted to in-frame clones and leaves out a portion. In the table there are about 180,000 clones, roughly 82% of which are singletons. The sample originates from a study of cytomegalovirus exposure and HLA in healthy donors. Study-wide results and limits: Later work found most CMV-associated TCR beta chains apparently HLA-restricted. HLA alleles showed associations with approximately 15,000 TCR beta sequences in a later analysis, at a 0.05 false discovery rate.

The CDR3 is 17 amino acids. CDR1 and CDR2 (germline): GTSNPN, SVGIG (reference sequence). Trimming left V 0 bases short and J 0 bases short, with 15 bases between. Each donor was healthy, and each was a bone marrow donor. The TCR was taken from a girl aged 2-10 years in good health and CMV-seropositive. Sample: PBMCs. The genes are TRBV30 and TRBJ1-3; D might be TRBD1 (6 bases). This CDR3 reads CAWSVRQGPISGNTIYF. CDR3 sequence (DNA): TGTGCCTGGAGTGTGCGCCAGGGGCCCATCTCTGGAAACACCATATATTTT.